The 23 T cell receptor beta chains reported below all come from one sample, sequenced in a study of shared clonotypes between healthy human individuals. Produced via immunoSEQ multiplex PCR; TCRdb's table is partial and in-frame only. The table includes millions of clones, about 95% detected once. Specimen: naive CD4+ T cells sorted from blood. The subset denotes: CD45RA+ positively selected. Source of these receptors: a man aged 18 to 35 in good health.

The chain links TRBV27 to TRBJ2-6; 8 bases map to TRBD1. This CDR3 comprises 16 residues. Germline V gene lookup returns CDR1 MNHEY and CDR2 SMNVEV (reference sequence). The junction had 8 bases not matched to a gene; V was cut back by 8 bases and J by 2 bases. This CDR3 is CASSGTGGAGANVLTF. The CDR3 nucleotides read TGTGCCAGCTCCGGGACAGGTGGTGCTGGGGCCAACGTCCTGACTTTC.

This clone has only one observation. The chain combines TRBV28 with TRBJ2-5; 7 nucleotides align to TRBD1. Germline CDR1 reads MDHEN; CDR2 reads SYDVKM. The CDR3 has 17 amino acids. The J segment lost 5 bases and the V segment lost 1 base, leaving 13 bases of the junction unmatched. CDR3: CASSLSRQGVAQETQYF. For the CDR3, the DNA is TGTGCCAGCAGTTTATCCCGACAGGGAGTGGCTCAGGAGACCCAGTACTTC.

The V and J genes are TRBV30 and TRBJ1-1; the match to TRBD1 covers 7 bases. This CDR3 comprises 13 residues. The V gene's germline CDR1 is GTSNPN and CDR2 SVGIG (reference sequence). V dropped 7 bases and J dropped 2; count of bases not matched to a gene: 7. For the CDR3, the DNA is TGTGCCTTGAACAGGGGCTCTAACACTGAAGCTTTCTTT. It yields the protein CALNRGSNTEAFF.

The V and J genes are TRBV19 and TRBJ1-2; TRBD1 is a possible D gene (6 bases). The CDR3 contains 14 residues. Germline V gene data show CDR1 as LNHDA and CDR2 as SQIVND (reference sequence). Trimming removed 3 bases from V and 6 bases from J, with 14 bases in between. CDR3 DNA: TGTGCCAGTAGTATCTCTCAGGGGTCAAATGGCTACACCTTC. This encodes CASSISQGSNGYTF. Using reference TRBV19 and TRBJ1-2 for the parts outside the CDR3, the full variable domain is DGGITQSPKYLFRKEGQNVTLSCEQNLNHDAMYWYRQDPGQGLRLIYYSQIVNDFQKGDIAEGYSVSREKKESFPLTVTSAQKNPTAFYLCASSISQGSNGYTFGSGTRLTVV.

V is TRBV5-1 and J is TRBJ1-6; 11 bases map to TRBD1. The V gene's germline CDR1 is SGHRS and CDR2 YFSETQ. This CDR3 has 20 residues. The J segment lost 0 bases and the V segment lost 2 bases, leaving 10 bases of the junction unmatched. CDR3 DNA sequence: TGCGCCAGCAGCTTAAGGGGACAGGGACAGGGGGACTCCTATAATTCACCCCTCCACTTT. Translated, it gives CASSLRGQGQGDSYNSPLHF.

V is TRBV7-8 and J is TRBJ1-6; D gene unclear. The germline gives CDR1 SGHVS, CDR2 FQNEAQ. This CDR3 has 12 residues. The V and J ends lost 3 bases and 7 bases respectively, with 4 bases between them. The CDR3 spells CASSFPNSPLHF. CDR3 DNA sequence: TGTGCCAGCAGCTTCCCGAATTCACCCCTCCACTTT.

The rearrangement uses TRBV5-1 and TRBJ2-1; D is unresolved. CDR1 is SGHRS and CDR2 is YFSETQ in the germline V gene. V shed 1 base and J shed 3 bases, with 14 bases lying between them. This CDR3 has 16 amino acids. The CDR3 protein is CASSLMGSLIYNEQFF. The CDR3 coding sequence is TGCGCCAGCAGCTTGATGGGCTCCCTTATCTACAATGAGCAGTTCTTC.

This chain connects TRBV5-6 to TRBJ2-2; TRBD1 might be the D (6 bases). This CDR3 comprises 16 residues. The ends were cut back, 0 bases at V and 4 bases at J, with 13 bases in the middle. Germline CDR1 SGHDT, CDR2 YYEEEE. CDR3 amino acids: CASSLGTVRGTGELFF. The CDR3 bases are TGTGCCAGCAGCTTGGGGACAGTCCGGGGCACCGGGGAGCTGTTTTTT.

CDR3 DNA: TGTGCCAGCAGCGCCGGTAGGGGGAGCTACGAGCAGTACTTC. Translation: CASSAGRGSYEQYF. The rearrangement links TRBV11-2 to TRBJ2-7; D is possibly TRBD1 (6 bases). The CDR3 totals 14 residues. Trimming stripped 5 bases from V and 3 bases from J, with 14 bases between. In germline, CDR1 is SGHAT, CDR2 FQNNGV. Looking up the rest from reference TRBV11-2 and TRBJ2-7 gives the full variable domain: EAGVAQSPRYKIIEKRQSVAFWCNPISGHATLYWYQQILGQGPKLLIQFQNNGVVDDSQLPKDRFSAERLKGVDSTLKIQPAKLEDSAVYLCASSAGRGSYEQYFGPGTRLTVT.

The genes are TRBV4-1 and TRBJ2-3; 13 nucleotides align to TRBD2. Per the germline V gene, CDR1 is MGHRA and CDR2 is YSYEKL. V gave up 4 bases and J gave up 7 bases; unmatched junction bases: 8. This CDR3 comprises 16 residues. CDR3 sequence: CASSRGMTSGGYTQYF. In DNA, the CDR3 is TGCGCCAGCAGCCGAGGAATGACTAGCGGGGGGTATACGCAGTATTTT.

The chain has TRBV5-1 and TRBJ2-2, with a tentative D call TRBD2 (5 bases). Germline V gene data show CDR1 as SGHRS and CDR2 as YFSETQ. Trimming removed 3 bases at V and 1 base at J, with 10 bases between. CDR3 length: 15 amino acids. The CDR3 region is CASSSEGRNTGELFF. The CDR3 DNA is TGCGCCAGCAGCTCCGAGGGCAGGAACACCGGGGAGCTGTTTTTT.

The CDR3 sequence is CASSRRTSGSHEQYF. The CDR3, as DNA: TGTGCCAGCAGTCGACGGACTAGCGGGAGCCACGAGCAGTACTTC. This rearrangement joins TRBV6-5 to TRBJ2-7; 13 bases align to TRBD2. Trimming cost V 5 bases and J 5 bases; bases outside gene matches: 6. This CDR3 has 15 residues. Germline values: CDR1 MNHEY, CDR2 SVGAGI.

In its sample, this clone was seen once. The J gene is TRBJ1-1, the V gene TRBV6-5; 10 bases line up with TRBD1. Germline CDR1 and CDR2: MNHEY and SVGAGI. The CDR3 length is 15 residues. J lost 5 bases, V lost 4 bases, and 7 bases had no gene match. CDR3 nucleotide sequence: TGTGCCAGCAGTTCCCGGACAGGGGGGAAGACTGAAGCTTTCTTT. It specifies CASSSRTGGKTEAFF.

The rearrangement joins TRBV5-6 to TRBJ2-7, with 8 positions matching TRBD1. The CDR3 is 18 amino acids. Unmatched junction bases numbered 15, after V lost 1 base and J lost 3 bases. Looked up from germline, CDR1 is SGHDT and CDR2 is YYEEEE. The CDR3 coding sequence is TGTGCCAGCAGCTTGCGGAGAAAGCCCCGCAGGGGGCTCTACGAGCAGTACTTC. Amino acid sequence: CASSLRRKPRRGLYEQYF.

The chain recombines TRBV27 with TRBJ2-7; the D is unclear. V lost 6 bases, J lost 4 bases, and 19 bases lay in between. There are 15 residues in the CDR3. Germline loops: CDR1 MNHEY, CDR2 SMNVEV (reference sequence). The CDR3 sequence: CASSAEPGWFYEQYF. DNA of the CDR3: TGTGCCAGCAGCGCCGAGCCTGGGTGGTTTTACGAGCAGTACTTC.

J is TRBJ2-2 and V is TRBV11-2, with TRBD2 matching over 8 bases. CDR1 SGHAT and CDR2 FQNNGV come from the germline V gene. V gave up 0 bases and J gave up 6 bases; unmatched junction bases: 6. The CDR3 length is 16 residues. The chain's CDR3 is CASSLDRAAGAGELFF. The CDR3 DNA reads TGTGCCAGCAGCTTAGATAGGGCAGCGGGGGCCGGGGAGCTGTTTTTT.

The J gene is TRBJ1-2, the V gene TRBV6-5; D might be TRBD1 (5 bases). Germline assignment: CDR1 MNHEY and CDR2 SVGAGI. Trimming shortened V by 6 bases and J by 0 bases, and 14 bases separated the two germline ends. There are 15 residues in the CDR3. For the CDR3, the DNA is TGTGCCAGCAGAAGACAGATGCCCACTAACTATGGCTACACCTTC. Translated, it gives CASRRQMPTNYGYTF.

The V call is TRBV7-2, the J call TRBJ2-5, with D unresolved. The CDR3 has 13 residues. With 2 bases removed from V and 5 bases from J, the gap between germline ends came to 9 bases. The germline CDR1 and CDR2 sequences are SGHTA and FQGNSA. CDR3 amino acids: CASSLYGLETQYF. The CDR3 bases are TGTGCCAGCAGCTTATACGGGCTTGAGACCCAGTACTTC.

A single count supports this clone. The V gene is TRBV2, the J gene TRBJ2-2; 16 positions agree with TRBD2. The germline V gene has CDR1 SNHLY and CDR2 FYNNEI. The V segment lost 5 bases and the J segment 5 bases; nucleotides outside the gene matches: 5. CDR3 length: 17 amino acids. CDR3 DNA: TGTGCCAGCAGTTGGGGACTAGCGGGAGGGGGGACCGGGGAGCTGTTTTTT. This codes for CASSWGLAGGGTGELFF.

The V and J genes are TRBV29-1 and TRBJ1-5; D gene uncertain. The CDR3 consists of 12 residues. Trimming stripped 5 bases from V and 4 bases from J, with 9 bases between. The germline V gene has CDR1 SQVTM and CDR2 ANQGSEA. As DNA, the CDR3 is TGCAGCGTTAACAGCCCGAATCAGCCCCAGCATTTT. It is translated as CSVNSPNQPQHF.

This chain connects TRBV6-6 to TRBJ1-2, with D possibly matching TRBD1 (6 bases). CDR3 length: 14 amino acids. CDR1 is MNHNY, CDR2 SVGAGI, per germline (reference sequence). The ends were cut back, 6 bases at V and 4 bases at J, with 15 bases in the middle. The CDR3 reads CASSLGQSLYGYTF. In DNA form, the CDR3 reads TGTGCCAGCAGCCTTGGACAGAGCCTCTATGGCTACACCTTC.

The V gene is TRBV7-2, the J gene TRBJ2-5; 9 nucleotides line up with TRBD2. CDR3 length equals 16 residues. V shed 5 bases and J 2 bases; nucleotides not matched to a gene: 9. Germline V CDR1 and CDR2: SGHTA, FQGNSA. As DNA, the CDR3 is TGTGCCAGCAGCCCACTGGGCGGGAGGGGACAAGAGACCCAGTACTTC. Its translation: CASSPLGGRGQETQYF.

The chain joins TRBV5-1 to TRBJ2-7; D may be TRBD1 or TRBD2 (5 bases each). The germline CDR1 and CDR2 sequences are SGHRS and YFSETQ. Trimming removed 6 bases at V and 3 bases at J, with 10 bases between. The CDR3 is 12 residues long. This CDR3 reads CASTRDGYEQYF. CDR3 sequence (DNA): TGCGCCAGCACCCGGGACGGCTACGAGCAGTACTTC.